This T cell receptor (beta chain) was identified in a study of T cell repertoires in cytomegalovirus infection. For the study at large: The public TCR beta signatures pointed to both CMV infection and matching HLA type. Broader study findings: HLA-C-restricted CMV-specific TCR beta clonotypes were dominant in the ex vivo response. People with CMV and the relevant HLA were identified by cumulative public TCR beta family frequency.

MiXCR, run by TCRdb on the reads, gives a single entry per CDR3 protein. The repertoire holds about 600,000 distinct CDR3 sequences, with 20% to 25% as singletons. Trimming removed 3 bases from V and 3 bases from J, with 14 bases in between. Germline values: CDR1 SGDLS, CDR2 YYNGEE. There are 15 residues in the CDR3. As to this clonotype: Its antigen remains unknown.

The clonotype originates from a human donor in good health (CMV status not recorded). Some clones in this sample may be carry-over from other donors' samples. The source material was CD8+ T cells from PBMCs. The V gene is TRBV9, the J gene TRBJ2-3; D call uncertain. The CDR3 DNA follows: TGTGCCAGCAGCGCCGTGGGATTTGTGACAGATACGCAGTATTTT. It specifies CASSAVGFVTDTQYF.